The clone carrying this TCR beta chain was seen a few times. Its matching antigen is unknown. The data originate from a study of type 1 regulatory T cells. The V gene's germline CDR1 is SGHTA and CDR2 FQGNSA. This CDR3 has 12 residues. V lost 0 bases and J 7 bases, leaving 7 bases between the germline ends. TCRdb passed the reads through MiXCR, listing each CDR3 protein once. Of about 60,000 distinct CDR3 sequences listed, around 49% were seen once; the top ten hold roughly 2.2%. The sequence derives from a human donor in good health. The chain uses TRBV7-2 and TRBJ2-7, with unresolved D. Material for sequencing was cultured non-Tr1 T cells, either the whole culture or a sorted T cell fraction (not recorded which). CDR3 amino acids: CASSLAWREQYF. For the CDR3, the DNA is TGTGCCAGCAGCTTAGCGTGGCGGGAGCAGTACTTC.